These 3 T cell receptor beta chains share one sample of origin, sequenced in a study of Ad26.COV2.S vaccination and SARS-CoV-2 variants listed by TCRdb under 2021. This specimen's treatment or condition label, per the study, means: around 19 received Ad26.COV2.S at low or high dose, single or two shots; roughly 5 received placebo; per-sample allocation not given. For vaccine and placebo recipients, the sequenced repertoires came from samples collected on day 63 after the first injection. The receptor library was made with the immunoSEQ multiplex PCR assay. TCRdb re-hosts the immuneACCESS table, in-frame sequences only. Its copies lack some clones; in the studies checked, an unresolved V gene accounts for under half of them, and the cause for the rest is not known. Within this sample are some 390,000 clones, with about nine tenths of them counted one time only. Of the sample, under 2% falls within the top ten clones.

The specimen was peripheral blood, collected in a trial of Ad26.COV2.S vaccine versus placebo. The receptors here all came from a person between 18 and 65 years old who received the Ad26.COV2.S COVID-19 vaccine or a placebo.

The chain couples TRBV7-8 to TRBJ2-7, with D perhaps matching TRBD1 (5 bases). The CDR3 spans 13 residues. Germline CDR1 SGHVS, CDR2 FQNEAQ. The V and J ends lost 5 bases and 3 bases respectively, with 11 bases between them. The CDR3 nucleotides read TGTGCCAGCAGCAGTAGACAGTTCTACGAGCAGTACTTC. Translation: CASSSRQFYEQYF.

The chain has TRBV28 and TRBJ2-5; D gene unclear. The CDR3 extends over 14 amino acids. The germline gives CDR1 MDHEN, CDR2 SYDVKM. V shed 4 bases and J shed 5 bases, with 14 bases lying between them. Here the CDR3 reads CASSSTTREETQYF. CDR3 in DNA: TGTGCCAGCAGTTCTACGACGCGTGAGGAGACCCAGTACTTC.

The CDR3 DNA reads as TGTGCCAGCAGCTTAATTAGTAGGAACGGGGAGCTGTTTTTT. This encodes CASSLISRNGELFF. The genes are TRBV13 and TRBJ2-2; no clear D gene. CDR3 length: 14 residues. Looked up from germline, CDR1 is PRHDT and CDR2 is FYEKMQ (reference sequence). V was clipped by 2 bases and J by 7 bases, with 11 bases between them.